Sequencing of this T cell receptor beta chain was carried out in a study of T cell responses to AZD1222 COVID-19 vaccine. Study results and caveats: In the spike-specific TCR repertoire, nearly half reportedly target unmutated variant regions. Repertoires were obtained only post-peak T cell response. Donors were largely white British and mainly female; clonal diversity was possibly underestimated.

On this clone: What it recognizes is unknown.

CDR1 and CDR2 (germline): LNHDA, SQIVND (reference sequence). The CDR3 sequence is 15 residues long. With V trimmed by 5 bases and J by 3 bases, 7 bases remained unmatched. Using immunoSEQ multiplex PCR, the repertoire was profiled, and TCRdb retains in-frame clones only, with some absent. Altogether 150,000 to 200,000 clones are present, about nine tenths being singletons, with the ten largest covering roughly 1.6%. The chain joins TRBV19 to TRBJ1-5; TRBD1 matches 7 bases. The origin of this receptor is an adult in good health. Sequences were derived from peripheral blood, sampled on day 0 of AZD1222 vaccination. For the CDR3, the DNA is TGTGCCAGTAGTGCCGAGGGACAGCCCAATCAGCCCCAGCATTTT. This gives the protein CASSAEGQPNQPQHF.